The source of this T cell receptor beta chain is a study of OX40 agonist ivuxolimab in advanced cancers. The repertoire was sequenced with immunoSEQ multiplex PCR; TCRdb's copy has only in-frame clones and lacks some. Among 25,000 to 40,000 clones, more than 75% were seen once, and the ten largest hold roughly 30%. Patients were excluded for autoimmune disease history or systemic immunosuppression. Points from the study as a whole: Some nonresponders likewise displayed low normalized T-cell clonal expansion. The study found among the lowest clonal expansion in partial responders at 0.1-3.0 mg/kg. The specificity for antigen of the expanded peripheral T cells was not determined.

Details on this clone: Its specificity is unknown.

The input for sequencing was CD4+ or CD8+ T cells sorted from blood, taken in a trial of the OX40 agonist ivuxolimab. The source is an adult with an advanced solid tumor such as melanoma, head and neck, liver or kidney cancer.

The CDR3 coding sequence is TGTGCCAGCAGCTTCCCGGACAGCCCTAACTATGGCTACACCTTC. This codes for CASSFPDSPNYGYTF. The chain combines TRBV4-2 with TRBJ1-2; TRBD1 is a possible D gene (6 bases). The V gene lost 5 bases and the J gene lost 0 bases, with 13 bases spanning the gap. Germline loops: CDR1 LGHNA, CDR2 YNFKEQ. There are 15 residues in the CDR3.